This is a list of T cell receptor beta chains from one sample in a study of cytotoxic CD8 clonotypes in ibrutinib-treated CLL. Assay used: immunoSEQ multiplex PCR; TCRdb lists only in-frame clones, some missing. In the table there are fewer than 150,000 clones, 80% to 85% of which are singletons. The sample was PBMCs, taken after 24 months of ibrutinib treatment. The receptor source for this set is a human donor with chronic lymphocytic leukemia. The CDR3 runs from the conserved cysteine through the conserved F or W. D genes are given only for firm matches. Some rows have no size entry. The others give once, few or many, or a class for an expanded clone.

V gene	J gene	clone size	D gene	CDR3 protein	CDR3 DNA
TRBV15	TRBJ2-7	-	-	CATSRDLSRPNYEQYF	TGTGCCACCAGCAGAGATTTATCCCGGCCAAACTACGAGCAGTACTTC
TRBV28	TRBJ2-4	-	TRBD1	CASSVDRVMDIQYF	TGTGCCAGCAGTGTCGACAGGGTTATGGACATTCAGTACTTC
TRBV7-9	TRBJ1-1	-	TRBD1	CASSRGTAFVTEAFF	TGTGCCAGCAGCAGAGGGACAGCCTTTGTGACTGAAGCTTTCTTT
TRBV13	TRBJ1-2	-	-	CASSFVGTFGNSNYGYTF	TGTGCCAGCAGCTTCGTGGGGACATTTGGGAATTCTAACTATGGCTACACCTTC
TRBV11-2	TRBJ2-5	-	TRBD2	CASSLGASGAEETQYF	TGTGCCAGCAGCTTAGGGGCTAGCGGGGCAGAGGAGACCCAGTACTTC
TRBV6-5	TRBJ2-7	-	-	CASSPIDSPREQYF	TGTGCCAGCAGTCCAATTGACAGTCCTCGAGAGCAGTACTTC
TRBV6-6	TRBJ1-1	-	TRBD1	CASNKVGTGGTEAFF	TGTGCCAGCAACAAGGTCGGGACAGGGGGCACTGAAGCTTTCTTT
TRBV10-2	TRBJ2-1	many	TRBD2	CASSGLAGGSYNEQFF	TGCGCCAGCTCGGGACTAGCGGGGGGTTCCTACAATGAGCAGTTCTTC
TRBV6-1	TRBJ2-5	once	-	CASSDDWGTETQYF	TGTGCCAGCAGCGATGACTGGGGGACCGAGACCCAGTACTTC
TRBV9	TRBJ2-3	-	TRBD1	CASSVDAGGSTDTQYF	TGTGCCAGCAGCGTAGATGCAGGGGGAAGCACAGATACGCAGTATTTT